This passage covers 32 T cell receptor beta chains from one sample sequenced in a study of regulatory T cells in long-lasting Graves disease. Indicated time point: persistent/refractory GD, antithyroid drugs over 5 years with positive TRAb. Extracted PBMC RNA gave rise to the TCR library. Construction of TCR beta libraries relied on iRepertoire HTBI primers and on Arm-PCR targeting CDR3 regions. TCRdb analysed the multiplex PCR reads with MiXCR anew, one entry per CDR3 protein. The sample shows about 340,000 distinct CDR3 sequences, about 19% of them seen only once. The source was peripheral blood mononuclear cells (PBMCs), collected when the disease was refractory, from a patient treated with antithyroid drugs. Receptors originate from a female donor with Graves disease.

This chain links TRBV13 with TRBJ2-5; 11 bases are a match to TRBD1. This CDR3 has 15 residues. Trimming removed 4 bases from V and 5 bases from J; junction bases left unmatched: 6. CDR1 and CDR2 (germline): PRHDT, FYEKMQ (reference sequence). CDR3 protein: CASSSRDRGSETQYF. In DNA form, the CDR3 reads TGTGCCAGCAGCTCCCGGGACAGGGGGTCGGAGACCCAGTACTTC.

Many counts were recorded for this clonotype. The rearrangement uses TRBV12-5 and TRBJ2-5; no clear D gene. The germline CDR1 and CDR2 sequences are LGHNT and FRNRAP. The CDR3 is made up of 12 amino acids. Trimming left V 3 bases short and J 5 bases short, with 7 bases between. The CDR3 nucleotides are TGTGCTAGTGGTTTAGCCGGGGAGACCCAGTACTTC. This gives the protein CASGLAGETQYF.

This clonotype was counted at least ten times. The V call is TRBV12-3 or TRBV12-4, the J call TRBJ1-1, with D possibly being TRBD1 (6 bases). CDR3 length: 15 amino acids. V lost 4 bases and J lost 0, with 12 bases in between. The CDR3 loop is CASSWGGGLNTEAFF. CDR3 nucleotides: TGTGCCAGCAGTTGGGGAGGGGGGTTGAACACTGAAGCTTTCTTT.

The chain employs TRBV15 and TRBJ2-1; D is undetermined. CDR1 and CDR2 from the germline V gene are LNHNV and YYDKDF (reference sequence). CDR3 length: 16 amino acids. V was pared by 0 bases and J by 4 bases, with 13 bases between. CDR3 in amino acids: CATSRDRTDLYNEQFF. Here the CDR3 DNA reads TGTGCCACCAGCAGAGATAGAACGGACCTGTACAATGAGCAGTTCTTC.

This clonotype was seen at least ten times. The chain carries TRBV29-1 and TRBJ2-7, with TRBD2 identical over 10 bases. Germline lookup yields CDR1 SQVTM and CDR2 ANQGSEA. V lost 6 bases to trimming and J lost 5 bases; unmatched junction nucleotides: 4. CDR3 length: 12 residues. CDR3 residues: CSVGTSANEQYF. The CDR3, as DNA: TGCAGCGTCGGGACTAGCGCAAACGAGCAGTACTTC.

This clonotype was counted at least ten times. CDR3 nucleotide sequence: TGTGCCAGCAGTCGAGGTACCCCCTACGAGCAGTACTTC. As protein: CASSRGTPYEQYF. V and J are TRBV12-3 or TRBV12-4 and TRBJ2-7; D is undetermined. The CDR3 runs 13 residues. Trimming shortened V by 5 bases and J by 2 bases, and 10 bases separated the two germline ends.

This clonotype was counted many times. This rearrangement joins TRBV30 to TRBJ2-2; TRBD2 agrees at 7 bases. The germline gives CDR1 GTSNPN, CDR2 SVGIG (reference sequence). The V segment lost 0 bases and the J segment 5 bases; nucleotides outside the gene matches: 12. The CDR3 is 17 amino acids. The CDR3 sequence: CAWSVRWRGRETGELFF. The CDR3 DNA reads as TGTGCCTGGAGTGTACGATGGCGCGGGAGAGAAACCGGGGAGCTGTTTTTT.

This clonotype was counted only a few times. The junction shows a germline mismatch at one end, possibly a read error. This chain links TRBV28 with TRBJ1-5; 8 bases line up with TRBD1. The CDR3 spans 16 residues. Germline V CDR1 and CDR2: MDHEN, SYDVKM. CDR3 region: CASSLTGTGLNRPQHF. The CDR3, as DNA: TGTGCCAGCAGTCTAACCGGGACAGGACTCAATCGGCCCCAGCATTTT.

This clonotype was detected ten times or more. The gene calls are TRBV6-9 and TRBJ2-5; D could derive from TRBD1 or TRBD2 (5 bases each). The CDR3 loop spans 13 amino acids. V was pared by 3 bases and J by 5 bases, with 10 bases between. The V gene's germline CDR1 is MNHGY and CDR2 SVAAGI. CDR3 sequence reads: CASSYGDGETQYF. CDR3 nucleotides: TGTGCCAGCAGTTACGGGGACGGGGAGACCCAGTACTTC.

There are many counts of this clonotype. The rearrangement uses TRBV24-1 and TRBJ1-6, with 9 bases that match TRBD1. CDR3 length equals 16 residues. V was pared by 4 bases and J by 6 bases, with 6 bases of the junction left unmatched. Germline assignment: CDR1 KGHDR and CDR2 SFDVKD. Here the CDR3 DNA reads TGTGCCACCAGTGAACCTCCGGGACAGGGTAATTCACCCCTCCACTTT. Amino acid sequence: CATSEPPGQGNSPLHF.

The J gene is TRBJ1-3, the V gene TRBV3-1; D is ambiguous. The CDR3 covers 14 residues. Germline-derived CDR1 and CDR2 are LGHDT and YNNKEL (reference sequence). V lost 3 bases and J lost 3, with 9 bases in between. CDR3 bases: TGTGCCAGCAGCCACAAAGGTTTTGGAAACACCATATATTTT. It encodes CASSHKGFGNTIYF.

This clonotype was observed at least ten times. J is TRBJ1-2 and V is TRBV5-1, with D possibly being TRBD1 (6 bases). V lost 2 bases and J 3 bases, leaving 11 bases between the germline ends. This CDR3 region has 14 residues. Germline V CDR1 and CDR2: SGHRS, YFSETQ. The DNA of the CDR3 is TGCGCCAGCAGCTTCGACTCAGGGGACTATGGCTACACCTTC. It specifies CASSFDSGDYGYTF.

This clonotype was recorded at least ten times. CDR3 sequence (DNA): TGTGCCAGCAGTTACGTATCACCCCAGAGGGACACTGAAGCTTTCTTT. Protein sequence: CASSYVSPQRDTEAFF. V usage is TRBV6-5 and J usage is TRBJ1-1; D is undetermined. Trimming stripped 2 bases from V and 3 bases from J, with 16 bases between. Germline-derived CDR1 and CDR2 are MNHEY and SVGAGI. CDR3 length: 16 amino acids.

Details on this clonotype: A read error is possible here, since a much larger clone lies one base away. The V gene is TRBV6-5, the J gene TRBJ2-6; D remains unclear. CDR1 is MNHEY and CDR2 is SVGAGI in the germline V gene. The CDR3 is 15 amino acids. As DNA, the CDR3 is TGTGCCAGCAATTACTCGCCTTCTGGGGCCAACGTCCTGACTTTC. This gives the protein CASNYSPSGANVLTF.

This clonotype came up a few times. The chain joins TRBV6-5 to TRBJ2-4, with D perhaps matching TRBD1 (5 bases). CDR1 and CDR2 (germline): MNHEY, SVGAGI. The CDR3 spans 17 residues. V lost 2 bases, J lost 5 bases, and 19 bases lay in between. As DNA, the CDR3 is TGTGCCAGCAGTTACACGTTAGTCGGACAAGGAGAAAACATTCAGTACTTC. Encoded protein: CASSYTLVGQGENIQYF.

This clonotype came up many times. The chain is built from TRBV12-3 or TRBV12-4 and TRBJ1-5; no firm D call. The CDR3 runs to 13 residues. The V and J ends lost 2 bases and 7 bases respectively, with 9 bases between them. The CDR3 coding sequence is TGTGCCAGCAGTTTATCGCCGTTCCAGCCCCAGCATTTT. Protein: CASSLSPFQPQHF.

This clonotype showed up just a few times. The genes are TRBV10-3 and TRBJ1-6, with unresolved D. The CDR3 has 15 residues. The V end lost 6 bases, the J end lost 7 bases, and 16 bases lay between the germline ends. CDR1 is ENHRY and CDR2 is SYGVKD in the germline V gene. The CDR3 loop reads CAISSSPPANSPLHF. Written as DNA, the CDR3 is TGTGCCATCAGCTCAAGCCCGCCGGCCAATTCACCCCTCCACTTT.

Only a few counts were recorded for this clonotype. The rearrangement joins TRBV9 to TRBJ2-2, with TRBD2 identical over 13 bases. The V gene end was trimmed by 4 bases and the J gene end by 7 bases; junction bases not matched to a gene: 7. The CDR3 sequence is 16 residues long. From germline, CDR1 is SGDLS and CDR2 YYNGEE. CDR3 sequence (DNA): TGTGCCAGCAGCCGGACTAGCGGGAGTGGTATCGGGGAGCTGTTTTTT. Protein product: CASSRTSGSGIGELFF.

This clonotype was seen only a few times. The rearrangement links TRBV11-2 to TRBJ1-1, with D perhaps TRBD1 (6 bases). V was shortened by 5 bases and J by 1 base, with 17 bases between the two germline ends. Germline-derived CDR1 and CDR2 are SGHAT and FQNNGV. The CDR3 extends over 16 amino acids. CDR3 residues: CASSQTGGTGNTEAFF. The CDR3 DNA reads as TGTGCCAGCAGCCAGACAGGAGGCACCGGGAACACTGAAGCTTTCTTT.

The chain recombines TRBV4-3 with TRBJ2-7; TRBD2 matches at 7 bases. The CDR3 totals 17 residues. Losses at the gene ends were 0 bases for V and 9 bases for J; bases not matched to a gene: 17. Germline V gene sequence: CDR1 LGHNA, CDR2 YSLEER. CDR3 sequence reads: CASSQDWGGAGPGRQYF. The CDR3 region has the DNA TGCGCCAGCAGCCAAGATTGGGGAGGGGCAGGGCCGGGGCGGCAGTACTTC.

The rearrangement joins TRBV7-9 to TRBJ1-6; D is perhaps TRBD1 (5 bases). V shed 1 base and J shed 6 bases, with 10 bases lying between them. The germline CDR1 and CDR2 sequences are SEHNR and FQNEAQ (reference sequence). The CDR3 runs 15 residues. The CDR3 reads CASSLDQGSNSPLHF. The DNA for the CDR3 is TGTGCCAGCAGCTTAGATCAGGGATCTAATTCACCCCTCCACTTT.

With regard to this clonotype: With a much larger clone just one base away, this may be a read error. This chain links TRBV3-1 with TRBJ2-7; maybe TRBD2 (6 bases). CDR1 is LGHDT and CDR2 is YNNKEL in the germline V gene (reference sequence). The CDR3 totals 15 residues. Trimming pared 2 bases from V and 4 bases from J, leaving 15 bases between. CDR3 residues: CASSQRELGGYEQYF. The CDR3 DNA follows: TGTGCCAGCAGCCAAAGGGAATTGGGGGGATACGAGCAGTACTTC.

This clonotype was counted many times. The chain recombines TRBV11-3 with TRBJ1-1; D gene uncertain. Germline loops: CDR1 SGHNT, CDR2 YENEEA. The CDR3 runs to 15 residues. The ends were cut back, 1 base at V and 0 bases at J, with 9 bases in the middle. This chain's CDR3 is CASSLGDIMNTEAFF. The CDR3 DNA reads as TGTGCCAGCAGCTTAGGGGATATCATGAACACTGAAGCTTTCTTT.

A few counts support this clonotype. The CDR3 sequence: CAWSGDYEQYF. CDR3 nucleotide sequence: TGTGCCTGGAGTGGGGACTACGAGCAGTACTTC. The gene calls are TRBV30 and TRBJ2-7; D gene ambiguous. The CDR3 loop spans 11 amino acids. Trimming cost V 1 base and J 3 bases, with 4 bases left between them. Germline V gene lookup returns CDR1 GTSNPN and CDR2 SVGIG (reference sequence).

The chain links TRBV7-9 to TRBJ2-7, with D perhaps matching TRBD1 or TRBD2 (5 bases each). The germline V and J ends were trimmed by 5 bases and 6 bases, with 14 bases remaining between them. The CDR3 spans 13 residues. Germline V CDR1 and CDR2: SEHNR, FQNEAQ (reference sequence). Here the CDR3 DNA reads TGTGCCAGCAGCATAGAGGCAGGGACCGAGCAGTACTTC. Protein sequence: CASSIEAGTEQYF.

This clonotype came up many times. The chain couples TRBV28 to TRBJ2-7, with D possibly being TRBD2 (6 bases). The CDR3 totals 12 residues. V was shortened by 1 base and J by 6 bases, with 7 bases between the two germline ends. Germline V lookup: CDR1 MDHEN, CDR2 SYDVKM. DNA for the CDR3: TGTGCCAGCAGTTTATCGGGGGTCGAGCAGTACTTC. This sequence encodes CASSLSGVEQYF.

The V and J genes are TRBV12-3 or TRBV12-4 and TRBJ2-4, with 8 bases that match TRBD2. Losses at the gene ends were 5 bases for V and 6 bases for J; bases not matched to a gene: 9. The CDR3 loop spans 15 amino acids. The CDR3 region has the DNA TGTGCCAGCAGTGCTGCCGGGAGGGGAAGAAACATTCAGTACTTC. It codes for CASSAAGRGRNIQYF.

V gene TRBV7-2 combines with J gene TRBJ1-4; D uncertain. Trimming shortened V by 6 bases and J by 5 bases, and 13 bases separated the two germline ends. This CDR3 has 14 residues. CDR1 and CDR2 from the germline V gene are SGHTA and FQGNSA. The CDR3 DNA is TGTGCCAGCAGACTGGGCCCCGAGAATGAAAAACTGTTTTTT. Residues: CASRLGPENEKLFF.

CDR3 DNA: TGTGCCAGCAGCCAAGGGGTTTTTCAGCCCCAGCATTTT. Its translation: CASSQGVFQPQHF. The rearrangement links TRBV14 to TRBJ1-5; D not resolved. V was clipped by 1 base and J by 6 bases, with 7 bases between them. There are 13 residues in the CDR3. The germline gives CDR1 SGHDN, CDR2 FVKESK.

The rearrangement joins TRBV20-1 to TRBJ2-1, with 7 bases aligning to TRBD1. The CDR3 is 14 amino acids. CDR1 is DFQATT and CDR2 is SNEGSKA in the germline V gene (reference sequence). The V and J ends lost 6 bases and 3 bases, in that order; junction bases with no gene match: 8. The CDR3 is CSAETGVGYNEQFF. CDR3 nucleotides: TGCAGTGCAGAAACAGGGGTGGGCTACAATGAGCAGTTCTTC.

At least ten counts were recorded for this clonotype. The chain links TRBV12-5 to TRBJ1-2, with D maybe TRBD1 (6 bases). Looked up from germline, CDR1 is LGHNT and CDR2 is FRNRAP. The CDR3 contains 15 residues. Trimming stripped 5 bases from V and 6 bases from J, with 19 bases between. The CDR3 nucleotides are TGTGCTAGTGGTCCCAGGGACACGAAGTGGAATGGCTACACCTTC. It translates to CASGPRDTKWNGYTF.

Many counts were recorded for this clonotype. The CDR3 DNA is TGTGCCAGCAGTTTATTTAGCTCCCGAGGGGCCCAGTACTTC. Translating gives CASSLFSSRGAQYF. The rearrangement uses TRBV28 and TRBJ2-5; D is tentatively TRBD1 or TRBD2 (5 bases each). V shed 1 base and J shed 9 bases, with 15 bases lying between them. CDR3 size: 14 residues. CDR1 is MDHEN and CDR2 is SYDVKM in the germline V gene.